These T cell receptor beta chains were read from a single sample in a study of identical twins. TCRdb itself ran the 5' RACE reads through MiXCR, one entry per CDR3 protein. The table has 1.5 million or so distinct CDR3 sequences, about 32% seen once. The sequenced sample was cord blood. The origin of the receptors is a newborn girl in good health. Both conserved end residues are part of each CDR3. The order of the fields is CDR3 protein, CDR3 DNA, D gene, clone size, J gene, V gene. D genes are given only for firm matches. Some rows have no size entry. The others give once, few or many, or a class for an expanded clone.

CSARDKTGNQPQHF TGCAGTGCTAGAGATAAGACAGGCAATCAGCCCCAGCATTTT NA NA TRBJ1-5 TRBV20-1
CSARRLAGRNEQFF TGCAGTGCTAGAAGACTAGCGGGTCGCAATGAGCAGTTCTTC TRBD2 NA TRBJ2-1 TRBV20-1
CASSTGRFDEQYF TGCGCCAGCAGCACCGGACGATTCGACGAGCAGTACTTC NA NA TRBJ2-7 TRBV5-1
CASSQLGANYGYTF TGTGCCAGCAGCCAATTGGGAGCCAACTATGGCTACACCTTC NA once TRBJ1-2 TRBV3-1
CASSYSGSRGNEQFF TGTGCCAGCAGTTACAGCGGGTCCCGGGGTAATGAGCAGTTCTTC NA NA TRBJ2-1 TRBV12-3/TRBV12-4
CASSYSRTSAETYEQYF TGTGCCAGCAGTTACAGCCGGACTAGCGCCGAAACCTACGAGCAGTACTTC TRBD2 few TRBJ2-7 TRBV6-2/TRBV6-3
CASSEGLARADTQYF TGTGCCAGCTCGGAGGGGCTAGCGAGGGCAGATACGCAGTATTTT NA NA TRBJ2-3 TRBV9
CATRQRLSGELFF TGTGCCACACGTCAGAGATTATCCGGGGAGCTGTTTTTT NA NA TRBJ2-2 TRBV6-5
CSANYREPYEQYF TGCAGTGCGAACTACAGGGAGCCCTACGAGCAGTACTTC NA NA TRBJ2-7 TRBV20-1
CASSRRPFESYEQYF TGTGCCAGCAGTCGCAGGCCCTTTGAGTCCTACGAGCAGTACTTC NA NA TRBJ2-7 TRBV28
CASSLTPGAHEQYF TGTGCCAGCAGCTTAACTCCGGGAGCCCACGAGCAGTACTTC NA NA TRBJ2-7 TRBV7-2
CASSQGITGSDKNIQYF TGCGCCAGCAGCCAAGGTATAACAGGGTCGGACAAAAACATTCAGTACTTC NA few TRBJ2-4 TRBV4-1